The entry that follows covers one T cell receptor (beta chain) sequence. Its cognate antigen is unknown. With 1 base removed from V and 5 bases from J, the gap between germline ends came to 5 bases. Germline CDR1 MNHNS, CDR2 SASEGT. The CDR3 runs to 13 residues. Selected positively for CCR7 and CD45RO-negative, naive CD8 cells excluded terminally differentiated effector memory CD45RA+ cells. This record comes from a study of shared clonotypes between healthy human individuals. In the study overall: There were three CD4 naive, three CD4 memory, two CD8 naive and one CD8 memory plates per donor.

Broader study findings: It was anticipated that sequencing depth would influence how many clonotypes donors shared.

The assay was immunoSEQ multiplex PCR, and TCRdb's table has in-frame clones only and misses some. This table holds under 700,000 clones, 85% to 95% found once. This receptor was taken from a woman aged 25-40 years in good health. V usage is TRBV6-1 and J usage is TRBJ2-2, with D unclear. Sequenced input: naive CD8+ T cells sorted from blood. As DNA, the CDR3 is TGTGCCAGCAGTGAAGACCCGACCGGGGAGCTGTTTTTT. It encodes CASSEDPTGELFF.